A single sample gave rise to the 28 T cell receptor beta chains below, sequenced in a study of blood T cell repertoires in COVID-19. TCRdb's copy holds only in-frame clones and misses some; the assay was immunoSEQ multiplex PCR. Here the sample spans fewer than 200,000 clones, 75% to 80% being singletons. Sequencing was done on a sample of peripheral blood. These receptors all stem from a woman aged 70 to 79 with acute or convalescent COVID-19.

The chain uses TRBV11-2 and TRBJ2-3, with 9 bases identical to TRBD1. V gave up 1 base and J gave up 1 base; unmatched junction bases: 0. Germline V gene data show CDR1 as SGHAT and CDR2 as FQNNGV. The CDR3 spans 15 residues. CDR3 amino acids: CASSLGQGGTDTQYF. CDR3 nucleotide sequence: TGTGCCAGCAGCTTAGGACAGGGGGGCACAGATACGCAGTATTTT.

The J gene is TRBJ2-5, the V gene TRBV2; TRBD1 aligns across 8 bases. Looked up from germline, CDR1 is SNHLY and CDR2 is FYNNEI. V was pared by 3 bases and J by 6 bases, with 6 bases of the junction left unmatched. The CDR3 covers 14 residues. The CDR3 sequence: CASSDPRTGKTQYF. The CDR3 DNA reads as TGTGCCAGCAGTGACCCCCGGACAGGGAAGACCCAGTACTTC. Based on the CDR3 plus reference TRBV2 and TRBJ2-5, the full variable domain is EPEVTQTPSHQVTQMGQEVILRCVPISNHLYFYWYRQILGQKVEFLVSFYNNEISEKSEIFDDQFSVERPDGSNFTLKIRSTKLEDSAMYFCASSDPRTGKTQYFGPGTRLLVL.

This chain links TRBV2 with TRBJ1-2; maybe TRBD1 (5 bases). This CDR3 has 14 amino acids. Germline V gene sequence: CDR1 SNHLY, CDR2 FYNNEI. Trimming left V 7 bases short and J 2 bases short, with 14 bases between. CDR3 protein: CASTQGADNYGYTF. The CDR3 DNA sequence: TGTGCCAGCACCCAAGGGGCCGACAACTATGGCTACACCTTC.

The genes are TRBV6-5 and TRBJ1-1, with TRBD1 matching over 7 bases. J lost 1 base, V lost 5 bases, and 4 bases had no gene match. The CDR3 runs to 14 residues. Germline values: CDR1 MNHEY, CDR2 SVGAGI. CDR3 protein: CASSRDSRNTEAFF. CDR3 bases: TGTGCCAGCAGTCGGGACAGCAGGAACACTGAAGCTTTCTTT.

The chain has TRBV7-2 and TRBJ1-1; D remains unclear. V was clipped by 2 bases and J by 4 bases, with 14 bases between them. The CDR3 loop spans 15 amino acids. Germline V lookup: CDR1 SGHTA, CDR2 FQGNSA. In DNA, the CDR3 is TGTGCCAGCAGCTTAAGGAGCATAGGGAGCACTGAAGCTTTCTTT. It encodes CASSLRSIGSTEAFF.

This chain connects TRBV5-6 to TRBJ1-6, with a possible D match to TRBD1 (5 bases). The CDR3 is 17 amino acids. The germline V gene encodes CDR1 SGHDT and CDR2 YYEEEE. Deletions cut 4 bases from V and 7 bases from J, with 21 bases between. In nucleotides, the CDR3 is TGTGCCAGCAGCATTTGGGGGGTTCCCTCCACAAATTCACCCCTCCACTTT. Residues: CASSIWGVPSTNSPLHF.

CDR3 region: CASSLFTGTNEKLFF. CDR3 bases: TGCGCCAGCAGCTTGTTTACAGGAACTAATGAAAAACTGTTTTTT. The genes are TRBV5-1 and TRBJ1-4, with D perhaps matching TRBD1 (5 bases). The V and J ends lost 1 base and 1 base respectively, with 8 bases between them. The CDR3 is made up of 15 amino acids. CDR1 is SGHRS and CDR2 is YFSETQ in the germline V gene.

V and J are TRBV19 and TRBJ2-5; TRBD1 agrees at 8 bases. Germline V gene lookup returns CDR1 LNHDA and CDR2 SQIVND (reference sequence). The CDR3 loop spans 15 amino acids. V dropped 8 bases and J dropped 7; count of bases not matched to a gene: 15. The CDR3 spells CASASRQGSPGTQYF. The CDR3 nucleotides read TGTGCCAGTGCTTCCCGACAGGGGTCGCCTGGGACCCAGTACTTC.

The V and J genes are TRBV3-1 (or the pseudogene TRBV3-2) and TRBJ1-3; D is possibly TRBD1 (5 bases). CDR1 is LGHDT, CDR2 YNNKEL, per germline (reference sequence). V was pared by 8 bases and J by 0 bases, with 11 bases between. The CDR3 consists of 14 residues. The CDR3 here is CASGGVGSGNTIYF. CDR3 nucleotide sequence: TGTGCCAGCGGGGGGGTCGGCTCTGGAAACACCATATATTTT.

The chain has TRBV21-1 and TRBJ2-1; the DNA was not compared with TRBD2, the D call given in the table. TRBV21-1 is deemed a pseudogene. CDR3 length: 16 amino acids. Here the CDR3 reads CASSKERGGKRNEQFF. CDR3 nucleotide sequence: TGTGCCAGCAGCAAAGAGCGCGGAGGGAAGAGGAATGAGCAGTTCTTC.

The CDR3 DNA reads TGTGCCAGCAGCTTAGGGGCAGCCCAGGGGAGTGGCTACACCTTC. Translating it yields CASSLGAAQGSGYTF. This sequence joins TRBV7-8 and TRBJ1-2; tentative D call: TRBD1 (6 bases). The V gene lost 1 base and the J gene lost 7 bases, with 16 bases spanning the gap. Germline lookup yields CDR1 SGHVS and CDR2 FQNEAQ. The CDR3 has 15 residues.

V is TRBV7-9 and J is TRBJ2-7; 9 bases are shared with TRBD2. The trim removed 5 bases at V and 5 bases at J, leaving 7 bases unmatched. CDR3 length equals 14 residues. Germline V gene lookup returns CDR1 SEHNR and CDR2 FQNEAQ (reference sequence). This chain's CDR3 is CASSRGTSIDEQYF. CDR3 DNA sequence: TGTGCCAGCAGCCGAGGGACTAGCATCGACGAGCAGTACTTC.

This sequence joins TRBV9 and TRBJ2-1; no clear D. Trimming took 7 bases from V and 0 from J, leaving 14 bases between them. From germline, CDR1 is SGDLS and CDR2 YYNGEE. The CDR3 loop spans 15 amino acids. The CDR3 here is CASCPADSSYNEQFF. CDR3 DNA: TGTGCCAGCTGCCCGGCGGATAGCTCCTACAATGAGCAGTTCTTC.

This clone was seen once. The chain uses TRBV29-1 and TRBJ2-1; D gene ambiguous. V lost 1 base and J lost 6, with 7 bases in between. The CDR3 covers 12 residues. Germline V gives CDR1 SQVTM, CDR2 ANQGSEA. CDR3 sequence (DNA): TGCAGCGTTGAAGGAGCCGTCAATGAGCAGTTCTTC. Protein product: CSVEGAVNEQFF.

V gene TRBV11-1 combines with J gene TRBJ2-1; TRBD2 is a possible D gene (6 bases). CDR1 is SGHAT and CDR2 is FQDESV in the germline V gene (reference sequence). Trimming removed 2 bases at V and 8 bases at J, with 13 bases between. There are 14 residues in the CDR3. The CDR3 protein is CASSLLTGAYEQFF. The CDR3 nucleotides read TGTGCCAGCAGCTTACTTACGGGAGCCTATGAGCAGTTCTTC.

The chain couples TRBV7-2 to TRBJ2-1, with D perhaps matching TRBD2 (6 bases). This CDR3 region has 18 residues. Germline-derived CDR1 and CDR2 are SGHTA and FQGNSA. V shed 1 base and J shed 13 bases, with 29 bases lying between them. The CDR3 DNA is TGTGCCAGCAGCTTAGTGGGGCTGGGAGTTTGGAGGGATGCGTCCCAGTTCTTC. Translating gives CASSLVGLGVWRDASQFF. The whole variable domain, filled in from reference TRBV7-2 and TRBJ2-1, reads GAGVSQSPSNKVTEKGKDVELRCDPISGHTALYWYRQSLGQGLEFLIYFQGNSAPDKSGLPSDRFSAERTGGSVSTLTIQRTQQEDSAVYLCASSLVGLGVWRDASQFFGPGTRLTVL.

The J gene is TRBJ2-1, the V gene TRBV19, with D tentatively TRBD2 (6 bases). This CDR3 is 15 amino acids long. The germline CDR1 and CDR2 sequences are LNHDA and SQIVND (reference sequence). The V end was cut by 6 bases, the J end by 4 bases, with 16 bases between. The CDR3 region has the DNA TGTGCCAGTAGGGGCGGGGTGGATTTTTACAATGAGCAGTTCTTC. Encoded protein: CASRGGVDFYNEQFF.

This clone has just one count. The rearrangement joins TRBV5-1 to TRBJ2-5; TRBD2 matches at 8 bases. The J segment lost 3 bases and the V segment lost 6 bases, leaving 7 bases of the junction unmatched. This CDR3 is 14 amino acids long. Looked up from germline, CDR1 is SGHRS and CDR2 is YFSETQ. The chain's CDR3 is CASMDGRAEETQYF. CDR3 DNA sequence: TGCGCCAGCATGGACGGGAGGGCCGAAGAGACCCAGTACTTC.

This clone has only one observation. In the same sample, other DNA sequences code for this CDR3. The chain uses TRBV3-1 (or the pseudogene TRBV3-2) and TRBJ1-6; D is unresolved. Trimming removed 1 base from V and 10 bases from J, with 11 bases in between. CDR1 LGHDT and CDR2 YNNKEL come from the germline V gene (reference sequence). This CDR3 is 14 amino acids long. The CDR3 is CASSQGSGGSPLHF. In DNA form, the CDR3 reads TGTGCCAGCAGCCAAGGGTCGGGTGGCTCACCCCTCCACTTT.

The genes are TRBV12-3 or TRBV12-4 and TRBJ2-7; D is unclear. The CDR3 contains 13 residues. V lost 6 bases and J 4 bases, leaving 13 bases between the germline ends. The CDR3 coding sequence is TGTGCCAGCAGCCTTGACACTTTTTACGAGCAGTACTTC. It yields the protein CASSLDTFYEQYF.

CDR3 DNA: TGTGCCAGCAGCTTGAAACAGGGTTACAATGAGCAGTTCTTC. It codes for CASSLKQGYNEQFF. This chain uses TRBV5-4 with TRBJ2-1; maybe TRBD1 (6 bases). The germline V gene encodes CDR1 SGHNT and CDR2 YYREEE (reference sequence). This CDR3 has 14 residues. V was clipped by 1 base and J by 4 bases, with 9 bases between them.

This chain links TRBV12-2 with TRBJ2-7; TRBD2 is taken as the D call from the table, unchecked against the DNA. TRBV12-2 is termed a pseudogene. The CDR3 loop spans 16 amino acids. Here the CDR3 DNA reads TGTGCAAGTCGCCTCATTGGACTAGCGGTACCTGGCGAGCAGTACTTC. This gives the protein CASRLIGLAVPGEQYF.

V gene TRBV10-3 combines with J gene TRBJ1-4; possible D gene TRBD1, 5 bases. V was cut by 2 bases and J by 3 bases, with 13 bases left in between. Germline lookup yields CDR1 ENHRY and CDR2 SYGVKD. The CDR3 covers 16 residues. In DNA form, the CDR3 reads TGTGCCATCAGTGAGGGAGGGGCAGGATCTAATGAAAAACTGTTTTTT. Its protein product is CAISEGGAGSNEKLFF.

This chain connects TRBV7-3 to TRBJ2-3, with 8 bases matching TRBD2. The CDR3 loop spans 16 amino acids. With 5 bases clipped from V and 2 bases from J, the junction kept 9 bases outside the gene matches. Per the germline V gene, CDR1 is SGHTA and CDR2 is FQGTGA. This CDR3 is CASSRATSVNTDTQYF. The CDR3 coding sequence is TGTGCCAGCAGCCGCGCGACTAGCGTGAACACAGATACGCAGTATTTT.

V gene TRBV2 combines with J gene TRBJ2-3; possible D gene TRBD2, 7 bases. This CDR3 contains 13 residues. The V gene lost 7 bases and the J gene lost 5 bases, with 13 bases spanning the gap. Germline V gene sequence: CDR1 SNHLY, CDR2 FYNNEI. CDR3 region: CASNTGREDTQYF. DNA for the CDR3: TGTGCCAGCAACACAGGGAGGGAAGATACGCAGTATTTT.

The chain joins TRBV27 to TRBJ2-1, with D maybe TRBD2 (6 bases). The CDR3 is made up of 13 amino acids. From germline, CDR1 is MNHEY and CDR2 SMNVEV (reference sequence). Trimming pared 0 bases from V and 10 bases from J, leaving 10 bases between. CDR3 residues: CASSLSMGLEQFF. The CDR3 DNA follows: TGTGCCAGCAGTTTATCGATGGGACTCGAGCAGTTCTTC.

The chain carries TRBV15 and TRBJ1-5; possibly TRBD1 for D (5 bases). The CDR3 runs to 17 residues. V was pared by 0 bases and J by 6 bases, with 18 bases between. CDR1 LNHNV and CDR2 YYDKDF come from the germline V gene (reference sequence). The CDR3 coding sequence is TGTGCCACCAGCAGAGACCACGCAGGGCAAAGGGGTCAGCCCCAGCATTTT. Protein product: CATSRDHAGQRGQPQHF.

This chain links TRBV19 with TRBJ1-4; D is perhaps TRBD1 (5 bases). Germline V lookup: CDR1 LNHDA, CDR2 SQIVND (reference sequence). The CDR3 is 15 residues long. V lost 5 bases to trimming and J lost 7 bases, with 17 bases between them. CDR3 sequence: CASSEPGRGSEKLFF. The CDR3 nucleotides are TGTGCCAGTAGTGAGCCGGGACGGGGGTCTGAAAAACTGTTTTTT.